This T cell receptor beta chain is drawn from a study of CXCR3-negative and CXCR3-positive naive CD8 T cells. The study's findings and limits: Much lower diversity was found in memory CD8+ cells, while both naive subsets had comparably high diversity. For naive cells, CXCR3-negative and CXCR3-positive subsets had similar TRBV-TRBJ usage; for memory cells, usage differed. CXCR3-positive naive cells had more hydrophobic TRB CDR3s than CXCR3-negative naive cells.

Via 5' RACE with UMI labels, TRB cDNA libraries were prepared. TCRdb reprocessed the 5' RACE reads and stores each CDR3 protein as one record, lacking DNA. The table lists 65,000 to 90,000 distinct CDR3 sequences. Investigators sorted each CD8+ T cell subset in triplicate, taking approximately 330,000 cells each time. The CD45RO-CCR7+CD27+CD95- phenotype denoted naive CD8+ T cells. About this clonotype itself: The antigen is undetermined.

The CDR3 is 11 amino acids. Germline assignment: CDR1 LNHDA and CDR2 SQIVND (reference sequence). The origin of this receptor is a human donor in good health. Some clones in this sample may be carry-over from other donors' samples. This chain joins TRBV19 and TRBJ2-7. Sequencing input: naive CXCR3+ CD8+ T cells from blood. The sample's subset: CD45RO-CCR7+CD27+CD95- naive CD8+ T cells expressing CXCR3 (TNR3+). CDR3 sequence reads: CASSMGYEQYF. Together with reference TRBV19 and TRBJ2-7, the CDR3 gives the full variable domain: DGGITQSPKYLFRKEGQNVTLSCEQNLNHDAMYWYRQDPGQGLRLIYYSQIVNDFQKGDIAEGYSVSREKKESFPLTVTSAQKNPTAFYLCASSMGYEQYFGPGTRLTVT.